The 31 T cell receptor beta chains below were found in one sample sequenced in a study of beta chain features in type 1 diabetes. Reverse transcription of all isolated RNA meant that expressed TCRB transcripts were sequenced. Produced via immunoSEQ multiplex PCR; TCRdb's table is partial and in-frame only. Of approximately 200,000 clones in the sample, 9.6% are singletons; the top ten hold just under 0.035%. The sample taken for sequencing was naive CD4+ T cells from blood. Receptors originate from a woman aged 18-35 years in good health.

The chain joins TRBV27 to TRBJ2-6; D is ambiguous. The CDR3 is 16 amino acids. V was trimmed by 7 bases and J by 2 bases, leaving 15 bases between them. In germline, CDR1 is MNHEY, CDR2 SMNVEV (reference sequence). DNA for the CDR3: TGTGCCAGCACTTATTCGATACTCACTGGGGCCAACGTCCTGACTTTC. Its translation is CASTYSILTGANVLTF.

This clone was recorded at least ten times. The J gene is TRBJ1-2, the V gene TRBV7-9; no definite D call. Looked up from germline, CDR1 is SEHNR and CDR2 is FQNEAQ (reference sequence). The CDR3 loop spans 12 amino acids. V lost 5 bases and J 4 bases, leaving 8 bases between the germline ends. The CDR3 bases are TGTGCCAGCAGCATCGAGAGCTATGGCTACACCTTC. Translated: CASSIESYGYTF. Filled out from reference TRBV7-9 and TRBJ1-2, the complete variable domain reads DTGVSQNPRHKITKRGQNVTFRCDPISEHNRLYWYRQTLGQGPEFLTYFQNEAQLEKSRLLSDRFSAERPKGSFSTLEIQRTEQGDSAMYLCASSIESYGYTFGSGTRLTVV.

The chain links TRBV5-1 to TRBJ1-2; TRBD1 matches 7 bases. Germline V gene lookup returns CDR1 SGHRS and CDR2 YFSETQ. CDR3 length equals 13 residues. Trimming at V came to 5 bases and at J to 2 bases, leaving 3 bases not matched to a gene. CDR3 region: CASSDRENYGYTF. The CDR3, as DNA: TGCGCCAGCAGTGACAGGGAGAACTATGGCTACACCTTC.

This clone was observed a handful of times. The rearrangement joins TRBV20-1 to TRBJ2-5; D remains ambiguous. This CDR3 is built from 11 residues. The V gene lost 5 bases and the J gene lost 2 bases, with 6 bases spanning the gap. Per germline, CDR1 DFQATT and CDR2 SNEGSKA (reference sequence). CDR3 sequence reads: CSALPQETQYF. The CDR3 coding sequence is TGCAGTGCTCTCCCGCAAGAGACCCAGTACTTC.

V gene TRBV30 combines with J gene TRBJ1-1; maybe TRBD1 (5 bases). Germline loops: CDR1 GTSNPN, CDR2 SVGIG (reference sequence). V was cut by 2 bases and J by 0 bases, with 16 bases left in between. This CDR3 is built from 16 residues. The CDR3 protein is CAWSTQLDTMNTEAFF. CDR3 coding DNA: TGTGCCTGGAGTACTCAATTGGACACCATGAACACTGAAGCTTTCTTT.

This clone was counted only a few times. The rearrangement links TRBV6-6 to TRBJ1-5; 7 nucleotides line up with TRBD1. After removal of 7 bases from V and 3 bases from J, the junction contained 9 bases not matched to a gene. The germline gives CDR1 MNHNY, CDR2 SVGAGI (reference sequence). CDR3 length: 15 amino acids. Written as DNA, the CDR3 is TGTGCCAGCACCCCGGGACAGAGCCCCAATCAGCCCCAGCATTTT. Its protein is CASTPGQSPNQPQHF.

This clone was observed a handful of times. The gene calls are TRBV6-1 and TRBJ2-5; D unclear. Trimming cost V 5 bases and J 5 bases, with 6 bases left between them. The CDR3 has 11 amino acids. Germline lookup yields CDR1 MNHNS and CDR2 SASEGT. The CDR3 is CASSLRETQYF. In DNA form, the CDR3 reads TGTGCCAGCAGTCTGCGTGAGACCCAGTACTTC.

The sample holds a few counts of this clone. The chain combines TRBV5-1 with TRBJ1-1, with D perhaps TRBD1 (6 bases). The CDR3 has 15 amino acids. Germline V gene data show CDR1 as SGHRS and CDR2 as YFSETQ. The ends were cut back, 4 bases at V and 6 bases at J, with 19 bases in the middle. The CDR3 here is CASSIMGAPGAEAFF. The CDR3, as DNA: TGCGCCAGCAGCATTATGGGGGCGCCGGGCGCTGAAGCTTTCTTT.

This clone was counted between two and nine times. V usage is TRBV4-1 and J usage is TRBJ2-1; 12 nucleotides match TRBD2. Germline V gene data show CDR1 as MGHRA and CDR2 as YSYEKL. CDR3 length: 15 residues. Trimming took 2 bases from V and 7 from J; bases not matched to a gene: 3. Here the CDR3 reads CASSQLAGGWNEQFF. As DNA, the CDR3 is TGCGCCAGCAGCCAACTAGCGGGAGGGTGGAATGAGCAGTTCTTC.

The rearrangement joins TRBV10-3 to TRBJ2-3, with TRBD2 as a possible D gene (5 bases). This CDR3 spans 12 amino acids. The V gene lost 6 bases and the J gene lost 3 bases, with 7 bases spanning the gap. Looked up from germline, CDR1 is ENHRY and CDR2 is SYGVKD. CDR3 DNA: TGTGCCATCAGAAGCGGAACAGATACGCAGTATTTT. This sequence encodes CAIRSGTDTQYF.

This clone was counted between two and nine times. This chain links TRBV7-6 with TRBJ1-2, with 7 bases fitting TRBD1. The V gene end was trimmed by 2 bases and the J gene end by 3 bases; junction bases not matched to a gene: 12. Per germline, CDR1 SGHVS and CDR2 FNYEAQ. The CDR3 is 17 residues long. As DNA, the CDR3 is TGTGCCAGCAGCTTACTCCGTGACAGGGAGTCGCACTATGGCTACACCTTC. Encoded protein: CASSLLRDRESHYGYTF.

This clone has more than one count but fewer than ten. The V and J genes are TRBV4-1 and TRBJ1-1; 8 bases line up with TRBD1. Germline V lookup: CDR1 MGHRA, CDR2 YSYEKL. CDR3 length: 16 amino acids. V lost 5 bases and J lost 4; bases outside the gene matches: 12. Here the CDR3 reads CASSGEQTGGSTEAFF. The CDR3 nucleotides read TGCGCCAGCAGCGGTGAGCAAACAGGGGGGAGCACTGAAGCTTTCTTT.

CDR3 protein: CASSLVAGTGTEAFF. Here the CDR3 DNA reads TGTGCCAGCAGCTTGGTTGCAGGGACTGGCACTGAAGCTTTCTTT. This rearrangement joins TRBV5-4 to TRBJ1-1, with D perhaps TRBD1 (5 bases). Germline V CDR1 and CDR2: SGHNT, YYREEE (reference sequence). V lost 0 bases to trimming and J lost 4 bases, with 13 bases between them. This CDR3 spans 15 amino acids.

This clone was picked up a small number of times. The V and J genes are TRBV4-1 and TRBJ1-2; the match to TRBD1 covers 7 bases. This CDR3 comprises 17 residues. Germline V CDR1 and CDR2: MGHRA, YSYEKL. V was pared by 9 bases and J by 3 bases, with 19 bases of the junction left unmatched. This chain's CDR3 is CASSRPGPTGQDYGYTF. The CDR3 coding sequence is TGCGCCAGTTCCCGACCAGGCCCGACAGGGCAGGACTATGGCTACACCTTC.

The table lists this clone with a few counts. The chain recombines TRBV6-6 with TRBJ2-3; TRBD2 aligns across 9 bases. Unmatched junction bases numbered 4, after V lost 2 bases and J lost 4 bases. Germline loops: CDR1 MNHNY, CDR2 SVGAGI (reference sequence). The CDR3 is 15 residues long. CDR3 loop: CASSYIAGAPDTQYF. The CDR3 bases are TGTGCCAGCAGTTACATAGCGGGAGCCCCAGATACGCAGTATTTT.

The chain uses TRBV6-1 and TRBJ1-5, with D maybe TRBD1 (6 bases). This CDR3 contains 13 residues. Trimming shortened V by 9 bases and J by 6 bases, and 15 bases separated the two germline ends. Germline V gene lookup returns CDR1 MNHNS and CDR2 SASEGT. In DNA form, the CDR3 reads TGTGCCAGTCGCCCCAGGGGACGTCAGCCCCAGCATTTT. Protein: CASRPRGRQPQHF.

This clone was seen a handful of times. The CDR3 bases are TGTGCCAGCAGGGAACAGGGGTCAGATACGCAGTATTTT. Amino acid sequence: CASREQGSDTQYF. This rearrangement joins TRBV7-6 to TRBJ2-3; 7 bases fit TRBD1. CDR1 and CDR2 from the germline V gene are SGHVS and FNYEAQ. The CDR3 consists of 13 residues. V was clipped by 6 bases and J by 4 bases; unmatched bases: 4.

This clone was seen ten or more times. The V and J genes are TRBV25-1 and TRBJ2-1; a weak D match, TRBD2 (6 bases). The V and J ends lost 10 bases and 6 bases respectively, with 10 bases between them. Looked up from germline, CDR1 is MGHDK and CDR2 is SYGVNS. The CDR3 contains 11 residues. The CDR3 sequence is CATSGGNEQFF. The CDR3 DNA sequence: TGTGCCACCTCCGGGGGCAATGAGCAGTTCTTC.

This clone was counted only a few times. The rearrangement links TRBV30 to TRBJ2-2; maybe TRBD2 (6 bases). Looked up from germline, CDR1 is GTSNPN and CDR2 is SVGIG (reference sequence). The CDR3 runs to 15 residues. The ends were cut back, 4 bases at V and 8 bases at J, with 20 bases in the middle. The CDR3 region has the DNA TGTGCCTGGACGCAATTGACACTTGGGAGGGGGGAGCTGTTTTTT. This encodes CAWTQLTLGRGELFF.

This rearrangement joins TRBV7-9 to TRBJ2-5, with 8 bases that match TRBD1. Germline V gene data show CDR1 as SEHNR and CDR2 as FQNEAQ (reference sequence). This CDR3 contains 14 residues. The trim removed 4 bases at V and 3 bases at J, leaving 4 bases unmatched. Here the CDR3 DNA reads TGTGCCAGCAGCTCCACAGGGGGTGAAGAGACCCAGTACTTC. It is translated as CASSSTGGEETQYF.

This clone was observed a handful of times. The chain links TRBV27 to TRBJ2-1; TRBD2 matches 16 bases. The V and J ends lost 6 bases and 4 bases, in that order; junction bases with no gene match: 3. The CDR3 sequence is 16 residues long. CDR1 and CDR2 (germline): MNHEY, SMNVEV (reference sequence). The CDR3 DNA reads TGTGCCAGCAGGGGACTAGCGGGAGGGGGGTACAATGAGCAGTTCTTC. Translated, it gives CASRGLAGGGYNEQFF.

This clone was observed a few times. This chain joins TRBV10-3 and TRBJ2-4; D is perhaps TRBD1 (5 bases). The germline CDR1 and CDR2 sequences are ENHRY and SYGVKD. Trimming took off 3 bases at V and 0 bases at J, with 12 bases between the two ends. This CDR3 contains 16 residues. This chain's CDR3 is CAISESTVSAKNIQYF. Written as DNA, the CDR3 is TGTGCCATCAGTGAATCGACAGTATCAGCCAAAAACATTCAGTACTTC.

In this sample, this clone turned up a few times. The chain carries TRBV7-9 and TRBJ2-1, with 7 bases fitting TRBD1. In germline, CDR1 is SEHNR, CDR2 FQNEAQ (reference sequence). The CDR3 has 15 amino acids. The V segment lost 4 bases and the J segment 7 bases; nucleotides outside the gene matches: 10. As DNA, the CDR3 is TGTGCCAGCAGCTCATACGGGACAGCAAATAATGAGCAGTTCTTC. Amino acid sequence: CASSSYGTANNEQFF.

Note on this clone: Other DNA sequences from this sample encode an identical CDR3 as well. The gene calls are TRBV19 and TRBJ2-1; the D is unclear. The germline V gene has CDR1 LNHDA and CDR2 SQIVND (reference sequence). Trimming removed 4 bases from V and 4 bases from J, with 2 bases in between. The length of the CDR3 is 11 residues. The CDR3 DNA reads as TGTGCCAGTAGTACTTACAATGAGCAGTTCTTC. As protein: CASSTYNEQFF. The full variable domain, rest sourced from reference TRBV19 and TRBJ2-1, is DGGITQSPKYLFRKEGQNVTLSCEQNLNHDAMYWYRQDPGQGLRLIYYSQIVNDFQKGDIAEGYSVSREKKESFPLTVTSAQKNPTAFYLCASSTYNEQFFGPGTRLTVL.

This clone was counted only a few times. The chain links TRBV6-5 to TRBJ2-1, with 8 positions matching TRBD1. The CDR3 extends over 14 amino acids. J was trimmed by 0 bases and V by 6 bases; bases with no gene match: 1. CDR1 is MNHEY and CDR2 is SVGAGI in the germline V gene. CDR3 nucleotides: TGTGCCAGCAGCACAGGGGGCTCCTACAATGAGCAGTTCTTC. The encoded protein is CASSTGGSYNEQFF.

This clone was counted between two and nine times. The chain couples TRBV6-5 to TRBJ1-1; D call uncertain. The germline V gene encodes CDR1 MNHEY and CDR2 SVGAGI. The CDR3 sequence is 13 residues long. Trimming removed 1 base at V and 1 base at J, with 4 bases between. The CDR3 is CASSYYKNTEAFF. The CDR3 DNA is TGTGCCAGCAGTTACTACAAGAACACTGAAGCTTTCTTT.

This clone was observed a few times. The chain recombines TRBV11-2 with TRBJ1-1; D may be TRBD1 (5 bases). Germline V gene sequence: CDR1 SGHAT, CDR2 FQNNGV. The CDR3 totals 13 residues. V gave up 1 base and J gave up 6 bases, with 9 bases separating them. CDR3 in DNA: TGTGCCAGCAGCTTAGGCTGGACACCTGAAGCTTTCTTT. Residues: CASSLGWTPEAFF.

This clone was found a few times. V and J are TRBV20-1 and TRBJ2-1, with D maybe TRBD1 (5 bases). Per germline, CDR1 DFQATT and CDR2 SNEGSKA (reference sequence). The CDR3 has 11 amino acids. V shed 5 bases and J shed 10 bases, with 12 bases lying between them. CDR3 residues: CSALNPGEQFF. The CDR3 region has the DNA TGCAGTGCTCTAAACCCAGGGGAGCAGTTCTTC.

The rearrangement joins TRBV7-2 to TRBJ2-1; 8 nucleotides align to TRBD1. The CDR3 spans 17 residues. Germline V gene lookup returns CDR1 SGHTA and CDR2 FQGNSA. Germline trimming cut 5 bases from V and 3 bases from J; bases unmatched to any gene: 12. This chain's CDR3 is CASSLNPRTGRYNEQFF. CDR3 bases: TGTGCCAGCAGCCTTAATCCAAGGACAGGGCGCTACAATGAGCAGTTCTTC.

CDR3 sequence: CASSPRTGENIQYF. The CDR3 nucleotides read TGTGCCAGCAGTCCCCGGACAGGGGAGAACATTCAGTACTTC. The chain carries TRBV27 and TRBJ2-4, with 9 bases identical to TRBD1. The CDR3 is 14 residues long. V lost 5 bases, J lost 7 bases, and 6 bases stayed unmatched. Germline CDR1 MNHEY, CDR2 SMNVEV (reference sequence).

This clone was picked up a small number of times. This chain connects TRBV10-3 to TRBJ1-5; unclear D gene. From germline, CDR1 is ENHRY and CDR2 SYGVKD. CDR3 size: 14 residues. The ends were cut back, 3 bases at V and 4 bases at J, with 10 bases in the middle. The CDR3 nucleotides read TGTGCCATCAGTGATATCTTCTCGAATCAGCCCCAGCATTTT. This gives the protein CAISDIFSNQPQHF.